This T cell receptor beta chain was identified in a study of lymphopenia after photon versus proton radiotherapy. Overall study findings and caveats: Under photons, naive T cells and diversity fell while effector/memory populations rose. After lymphocyte nadir, photon-treated repertoires showed oligoclonal expansion, especially CD8+ Temra.

As for this clone: Antigen specificity is unknown.

CDR3 length: 14 amino acids. After removal of 3 bases from V and 3 bases from J, the junction contained 3 bases not matched to a gene. Germline assignment: CDR1 KGHSH and CDR2 LQKENI. Measured with immunoSEQ multiplex PCR; TCRdb has only the in-frame clones, and not every one. The data show 65,000 to 85,000 clones, 80% to 95% seen once. This clonotype was obtained from a woman between 40 and 50 years old with cholangiocarcinoma. The chain carries TRBV18 and TRBJ1-1; TRBD1 aligns across 8 bases. Sequencing was performed on peripheral blood, taken from a patient treated with photon-based radiotherapy. The CDR3 DNA sequence: TGTGCCAGCTCACCCTACAGGGGGGACACTGAAGCTTTCTTT. It specifies CASSPYRGDTEAFF.